This T cell receptor (beta chain) was retrieved from a study of beta chain features in type 1 diabetes. Study-level background: Healthy donors resembled patients in age, gender and cell yields. The study examined around 98,000,000 sorted cells across all samples. Points from the study as a whole: TCRB rearrangement may or may not be influenced by HLA type; here this remained unresolved.

Germline-derived CDR1 and CDR2 are SQVTM and ANQGSEA. This CDR3 comprises 13 residues. The sequenced template was cDNA made from the entire isolated RNA. Using immunoSEQ multiplex PCR, the repertoire was profiled, and TCRdb retains in-frame clones only, with some absent. The sample comprises about 260,000 clones, about 63% of which are singletons, and approximately 0.053% rests with the top ten. As regards this clone: Its cognate antigen is unknown.

This chain uses TRBV29-1 with TRBJ2-1; D might be TRBD1 or TRBD2, each matching 6 bases. The origin of this receptor is a man between 25 and 39 years old in good health. Sequenced: naive CD4+ T cells from blood. The DNA for the CDR3 is TGCACGGGGGCCCCGAGCTCCTACAATGAGCAGTTCTTC. Translated, it gives CTGAPSSYNEQFF.